This TCR beta chain came from a study of blood T cell repertoires in COVID-19. This clone occurred once. Data came from immunoSEQ multiplex PCR; TCRdb stores just in-frame clones and leaves some out. The table includes more than 250,000 clones, around 90% detected once. The source material was peripheral blood. The clonotype was recovered from a middle-aged man with active or convalescent COVID-19.

The CDR3 reads CASSPGQGALRQPQHF. CDR3 nucleotide sequence: TGTGCCAGCTCACCCGGACAGGGGGCTTTAAGGCAGCCCCAGCATTTT. The chain joins TRBV18 to TRBJ1-5, with 11 bases fitting TRBD1. Unmatched junction bases numbered 8, after V lost 3 bases and J lost 7 bases. Germline values: CDR1 KGHSH, CDR2 LQKENI. The CDR3 covers 16 residues.